This paragraph reports one T cell receptor (beta chain). The sample comes from a study of TIL therapy for anti-PD-1-resistant metastatic lung cancer. Whole-study context: Tumor harvest preceded PD-1/PD-L1 blockade, followed by nivolumab treatment.

As to time point: pre-treatment sample, taken before nivolumab and TIL therapy. Adults with stage 4 NSCLC were enrolled in a phase I trial. This was the immunoSEQ v3 assay. Sequencing depth was 2 million to 2.5 million read pairs for survey level, roughly 4.5-6 million for deep. Produced via immunoSEQ multiplex PCR; TCRdb's table is partial and in-frame only. This table has tens of thousands of clones, 87% appearing once. CDR1 is SGHTA, CDR2 FQGNSA, per germline. V was cut by 3 bases and J by 0 bases, with 18 bases left in between. The CDR3 is 18 amino acids. The source is a person aged 25-85 years with non-small cell lung cancer. The material was blood, obtained at baseline. The rearrangement joins TRBV7-2 to TRBJ2-1, with D maybe TRBD2 (5 bases). The CDR3 is CASSFPRLTRSSYNEQFF. The CDR3 nucleotides are TGTGCCAGCAGCTTTCCACGACTAACCCGGAGCTCCTACAATGAGCAGTTCTTC.